This T cell receptor (beta chain) was obtained from a study of blood T cell repertoires in COVID-19. Study in general: The cDNA or gDNA used as material had been derived from T cells, B-cell-depleted T cells, or PBMCs.

Germline CDR1 reads LNHDA; CDR2 reads SQIVND (reference sequence). The V segment lost 6 bases and the J segment 3 bases; nucleotides outside the gene matches: 3. CDR3 size: 16 residues. Clones were sequenced by immunoSEQ multiplex PCR, and TCRdb holds only the in-frame ones, with some missing. The profile shows some 130,000 clones, nearly 85% of them singletons. Sequences were obtained from peripheral blood. The source is a human donor in a cohort sampled during active COVID-19. The V gene is TRBV19, the J gene TRBJ2-2, with TRBD2 matching over 14 bases. This CDR3 reads CASRGLAGVHTGELFF. The DNA of the CDR3 is TGTGCCAGTAGGGGACTAGCGGGAGTCCACACCGGGGAGCTGTTTTTT.